A selection of T cell receptor beta chains follows, all from one sample in a study of blood T cell repertoires in COVID-19. The assay was immunoSEQ multiplex PCR, and TCRdb's table has in-frame clones only and misses some. The sample has some 190,000 clones, about four fifths seen once. Sequenced material: peripheral blood. The origin of the receptors is a man aged 60 to 75 with acute or convalescent COVID-19. CDR3s include the opening cysteine and the closing phenylalanine or tryptophan. The D gene is left open where the match is weak. Clone size appears in some rows only: once, few, many, or a class for an expanded clone.

-	TRBJ2-1	TRBV19	-	CASSIDSRFHSYNEQFF	TGTGCCAGTAGTATAGATAGCCGCTTCCACTCCTACAATGAGCAGTTCTTC
-	TRBJ2-1	TRBV14	-	CASSQLVGAGNEQFF	TGTGCCAGCAGTCAGCTCGTGGGAGCTGGCAATGAGCAGTTCTTC
-	TRBJ2-4	TRBV4-3	-	CASSQGSGVAKNIQYF	TGCGCCAGCAGCCAAGGTTCGGGGGTAGCCAAAAACATTCAGTACTTC
-	TRBJ1-5	TRBV15	-	CATSREAGAGQPQHF	TGTGCCACCAGCAGAGAGGCAGGGGCAGGTCAGCCCCAGCATTTT
-	TRBJ2-3	TRBV3-1/TRBV3-2	TRBD2	CASSPEGAGGPTDTQYF	TGTGCCAGCAGCCCCGAAGGAGCGGGAGGGCCAACAGATACGCAGTATTTT
-	TRBJ1-2	TRBV6-5	-	CASSYREDGYTF	TGTGCCAGCAGTTACAGGGAGGATGGCTACACCTTC
-	TRBJ1-2	TRBV6-4	TRBD1	CASSDKGASLGAYTF	TGTGCCAGCAGTGACAAGGGGGCGTCATTAGGAGCCTACACCTTC
-	TRBJ1-2	TRBV29-1	TRBD1	CSVTGDYGYTF	TGCAGCGTGACAGGGGACTATGGCTACACCTTC
-	TRBJ2-1	TRBV6-5	-	CASSYRNEQFF	TGTGCCAGCAGTTATCGCAATGAGCAGTTCTTC
-	TRBJ2-1	TRBV7-2	TRBD2	CASSLTGTSGKVEQFF	TGTGCCAGCAGCTTAACAGGGACTAGCGGGAAGGTGGAGCAGTTCTTC
-	TRBJ2-7	TRBV28	TRBD1	CASTSPGQGGYEQYF	TGTGCCAGCACCTCTCCGGGACAGGGAGGCTACGAGCAGTACTTC
few	TRBJ1-1	TRBV12-3/TRBV12-4	-	CASSFHASPGAFF	TGTGCCAGCAGTTTCCACGCGTCTCCGGGAGCTTTCTTT
-	TRBJ1-5	TRBV11-2	-	CASSLGGGRGSNQPQHF	TGTGCCAGCAGCTTAGGGGGGGGCCGGGGTAGCAATCAGCCCCAGCATTTT
once	TRBJ1-3	TRBV4-2	-	CASSQGGQNSGNTIYF	TGTGCCAGCAGCCAAGGAGGCCAGAACTCTGGAAACACCATATATTTT
-	TRBJ1-1	TRBV3-1/TRBV3-2	TRBD1	CASRGSGGTEAFF	TGTGCCAGCAGGGGGTCAGGGGGCACTGAAGCTTTCTTT
-	TRBJ2-1	TRBV9	TRBD2	CASSVVASGPNEQFF	TGTGCCAGCAGCGTAGTGGCTAGCGGGCCCAATGAGCAGTTCTTC
-	TRBJ2-6	TRBV12-3/TRBV12-4	-	CASSPSGANVLTF	TGTGCCAGCAGTCCTTCTGGGGCCAACGTCCTGACTTTC
once	TRBJ1-5	TRBV30	TRBD1	CAWEQGAGQPQHF	TGTGCCTGGGAACAGGGGGCAGGTCAGCCCCAGCATTTT
-	TRBJ2-5	TRBV12-3/TRBV12-4	-	CASRVGPAETQYF	TGTGCCAGCAGGGTGGGGCCGGCAGAGACCCAGTACTTC
-	TRBJ2-1	TRBV4-1	-	CASSQGLVLDQEQFF	TGCGCCAGCAGCCAAGGGCTCGTACTAGACCAAGAGCAGTTCTTC
-	TRBJ2-1	TRBV7-8	-	CASSYYNEQFF	TGTGCCAGCAGTTACTACAATGAGCAGTTCTTC
-	TRBJ1-5	TRBV16	-	CASSQGVGEPQHF	TGTGCCAGCAGCCAAGGTGTCGGGGAGCCCCAGCATTTT
-	TRBJ1-2	TRBV23-1	TRBD1	CASSRQGSYGYTF	TGCGCCAGCAGTCGACAGGGGAGCTATGGCTACACCTTC
-	TRBJ1-3	TRBV5-6	-	CASSSGTLSGNTIYF	TGTGCCAGCAGCTCAGGGACACTCTCTGGAAACACCATATATTTT
once	TRBJ1-1	TRBV3-1/TRBV3-2	-	CASSPRTGTEAFF	TGTGCCAGCAGCCCGCGTACAGGGACTGAAGCTTTCTTT
-	TRBJ1-1	TRBV25-1	TRBD1	CASSSYHRGEAFF	TGTGCCAGCAGTTCCTACCACAGGGGTGAAGCTTTCTTT
-	TRBJ1-2	TRBV6-7	-	CASSCRRGANYGYTF	TGTGCCAGCAGTTGCCGGAGGGGTGCTAACTATGGCTACACCTTC
-	TRBJ1-5	TRBV27	TRBD1	CASRDLGTGSNQPQHF	TGTGCCAGCAGGGATCTCGGGACAGGAAGCAATCAGCCCCAGCATTTT
-	TRBJ1-2	TRBV4-1	TRBD1	CASSHPPDRADYGYTF	TGCGCCAGCAGCCACCCCCCGGACAGGGCGGACTATGGCTACACCTTC